A selection of T cell receptor beta chains follows, all from one sample in a study of monozygotic twins with inflammatory bowel disease. Following a re-call of the 5' RACE reads, TCRdb has one entry per CDR3 protein and lacks DNA. The table for this sample gives approximately 400,000 distinct CDR3 sequences. Material for sequencing was blood. These receptors were collected from a human donor with ulcerative colitis or Crohn's disease, or a healthy co-twin of an affected twin (not recorded which). Both conserved end residues are part of each CDR3. Fields, in order: V gene, J gene, CDR3 length, CDR3 protein.

TRBV11-1,TRBJ1-1,14,CASSSRPDWAEAFF
TRBV20-1,TRBJ2-2,15,CSADPGGSNTGELFF
TRBV6-2/TRBV6-3,TRBJ2-4,13,CATRGGVKNIQYF
TRBV5-1,TRBJ1-6,15,CASSLVAADNSPLHF
TRBV5-1,TRBJ2-7,13,CASSLGEWSEQYF
TRBV27,TRBJ2-3,14,CASSIGRSTDTQYF
TRBV9,TRBJ2-7,15,CASSVDPGHSYEQYF
TRBV29-1,TRBJ2-7,13,CSAEGTGGYEQYF
TRBV27,TRBJ2-3,13,CASSDFSGYTQYF
TRBV15,TRBJ1-2,13,CATSKTGVVGYTF
TRBV6-1,TRBJ1-5,15,CASSKRQGNNQPQHF
TRBV7-9,TRBJ2-3,16,CASSLLMGPRPVTQYF
TRBV5-6,TRBJ2-7,15,CASSSWNTASYEQYF
TRBV5-1,TRBJ1-2,13,CASSLQGVDGYTF
TRBV12-3/TRBV12-4,TRBJ2-7,14,CASSPLRDGYEQYF
TRBV5-6,TRBJ1-6,15,CASNEQGRTNSPLHF
TRBV2,TRBJ1-5,13,CASCREGNQPQHF
TRBV6-1,TRBJ1-6,17,CASSEARGSSYNSPLHF
TRBV4-1,TRBJ2-5,16,CASSQGGGRAQETQYF
TRBV7-9,TRBJ2-2,15,CASTLGRSNTGELFF
TRBV7-3,TRBJ1-2,13,CASSLMSGYGYTF
TRBV7-9,TRBJ1-6,12,CAVSGRHSPLHF
TRBV5-1,TRBJ2-4,13,CASSLGQGNIQYF
TRBV18,TRBJ2-5,14,CASSPPPTQETLYF
TRBV11-3,TRBJ2-2,15,CASSFAGGNTGELFF
TRBV30,TRBJ1-2,13,CAWTVRTNYGYTF
TRBV19,TRBJ1-5,16,CASRRQAVLGNQPQHF
TRBV5-1,TRBJ2-1,16,CASSSIIGHHYNEQFF
TRBV2,TRBJ2-1,14,CASVTSGGANEQFF
TRBV20-1,TRBJ2-1,12,CSTWTSYNEQFF
TRBV7-2,TRBJ1-4,16,CASSLQPTGLGEKLFF
TRBV12-3/TRBV12-4,TRBJ2-5,16,CASSLGRTGERETQYF
TRBV20-1,TRBJ2-3,14,CSASGTEGTDTQYF
TRBV10-3,TRBJ2-1,16,CATTTSGRGSYNEQFF
TRBV11-2,TRBJ2-1,16,CASSFLSGTLRNEQFF
TRBV7-9,TRBJ1-2,13,CASSFEARYGYTF
TRBV9,TRBJ2-3,15,CASSVEGHRTDTQYF
TRBV5-1,TRBJ2-1,14,CASTVLEGLDEQFF
TRBV5-1,TRBJ2-2,12,CASLDRTGELFF
TRBV9,TRBJ1-2,18,CASSVGASGRDRGYGYTF
TRBV7-9,TRBJ2-1,16,CASSLAGSKPQSKQFF
TRBV2,TRBJ2-3,16,CASTWTSGFSTDTQYF
TRBV7-6,TRBJ2-3,15,CASSRHREVADTQYF
TRBV19,TRBJ1-1,14,CASSIRGRPTEAFF
TRBV25-1,TRBJ2-3,18,CASSEFGLAGGLAGTQYF
TRBV12-3/TRBV12-4,TRBJ1-6,14,CASSFSGYNSPLHF
TRBV3-1,TRBJ1-2,14,CASSQDRQGGGYTF
TRBV18,TRBJ2-2,16,CASSPHGLAGTGELFF
TRBV12-3/TRBV12-4,TRBJ2-1,18,CASSRNSGPNRGRNEQFF